This T cell receptor beta chain stems from a study of cytomegalovirus exposure and HLA in healthy donors. Turning to this clone: The antigen remains undetermined.

13 Jbeta primers and 60 Vbeta primers were used for the PCR. Some clones are missing from TCRdb's copy, which holds only in-frame ones; the method was immunoSEQ multiplex PCR. Here the sample spans 200,000 to 250,000 clones, over 75% being singletons. Study observations and caveats: In a later analysis, TCR beta V- and J-gene trimming showed a link to a missense DCLRE1C variant. Productive rates of about 90% or about 30% were seen for most TCR beta V segments in an earlier analysis. Clonal expansion was found to be greater in HLA-associated TCR beta chains than in equally common others in a later analysis.

This TCR derives from a human donor in good health. Specimen: PBMCs.

The CDR3 bases are TGCGCCAGCAGCTTGTGGCCTAGCGGGGACTACGAGCAGTACTTC. Its translation is CASSLWPSGDYEQYF. This chain connects TRBV5-1 to TRBJ2-7; 9 positions agree with TRBD2. After removal of 1 base from V and 3 bases from J, the junction contained 5 bases not matched to a gene. The germline V gene encodes CDR1 SGHRS and CDR2 YFSETQ. This CDR3 region has 15 residues.